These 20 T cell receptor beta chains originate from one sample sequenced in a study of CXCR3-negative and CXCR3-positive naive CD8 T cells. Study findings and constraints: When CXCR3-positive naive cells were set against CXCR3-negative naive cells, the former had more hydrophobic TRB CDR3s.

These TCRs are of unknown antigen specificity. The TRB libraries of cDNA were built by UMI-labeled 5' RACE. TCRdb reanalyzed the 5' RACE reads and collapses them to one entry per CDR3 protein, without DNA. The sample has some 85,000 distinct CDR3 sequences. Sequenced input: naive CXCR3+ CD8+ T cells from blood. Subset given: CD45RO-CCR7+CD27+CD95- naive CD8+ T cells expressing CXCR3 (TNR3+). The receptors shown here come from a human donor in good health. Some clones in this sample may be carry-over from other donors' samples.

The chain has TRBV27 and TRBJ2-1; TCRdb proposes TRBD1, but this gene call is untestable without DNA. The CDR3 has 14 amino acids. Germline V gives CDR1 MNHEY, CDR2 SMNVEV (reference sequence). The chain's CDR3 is CASSLYVQGDEQFF.

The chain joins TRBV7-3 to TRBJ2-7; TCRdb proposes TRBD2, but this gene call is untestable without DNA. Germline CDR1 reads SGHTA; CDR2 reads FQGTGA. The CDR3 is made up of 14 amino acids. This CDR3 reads CASSPSVGSYEQYF.

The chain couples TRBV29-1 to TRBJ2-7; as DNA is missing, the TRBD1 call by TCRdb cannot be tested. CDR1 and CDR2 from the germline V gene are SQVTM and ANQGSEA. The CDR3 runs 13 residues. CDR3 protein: CSVEGTVSYEQYF.

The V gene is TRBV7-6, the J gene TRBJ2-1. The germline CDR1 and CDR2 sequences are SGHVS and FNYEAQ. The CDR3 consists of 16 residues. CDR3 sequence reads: CASSWESGFSYNEQFF.

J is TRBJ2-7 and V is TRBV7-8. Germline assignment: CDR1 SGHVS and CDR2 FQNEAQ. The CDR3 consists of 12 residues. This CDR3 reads CASSLGFSEQYF.

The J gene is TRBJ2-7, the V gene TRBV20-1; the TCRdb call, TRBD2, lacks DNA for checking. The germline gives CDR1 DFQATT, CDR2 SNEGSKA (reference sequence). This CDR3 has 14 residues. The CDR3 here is CSARDSLAGGEQYF.

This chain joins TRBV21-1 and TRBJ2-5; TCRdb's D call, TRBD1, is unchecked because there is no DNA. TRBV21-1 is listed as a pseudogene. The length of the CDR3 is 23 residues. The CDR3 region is CASSKNPAKLIGNGYVSQETQYF.

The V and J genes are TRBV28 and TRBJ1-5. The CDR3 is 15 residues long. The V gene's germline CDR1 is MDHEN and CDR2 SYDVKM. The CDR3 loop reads CASSRLSASNQPQHF.

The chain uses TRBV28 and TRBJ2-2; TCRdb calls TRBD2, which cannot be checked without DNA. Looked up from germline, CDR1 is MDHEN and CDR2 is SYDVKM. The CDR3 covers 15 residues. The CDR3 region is CASTRLAGDSGELFF.

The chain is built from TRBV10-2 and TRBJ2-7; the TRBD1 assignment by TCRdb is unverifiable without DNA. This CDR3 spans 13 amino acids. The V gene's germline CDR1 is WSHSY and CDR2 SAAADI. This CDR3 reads CASTGLGAYEQYF.

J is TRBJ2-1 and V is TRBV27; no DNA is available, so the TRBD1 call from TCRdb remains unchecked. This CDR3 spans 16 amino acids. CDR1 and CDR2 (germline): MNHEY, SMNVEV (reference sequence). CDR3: CASSLTSRVSYNEQFF.

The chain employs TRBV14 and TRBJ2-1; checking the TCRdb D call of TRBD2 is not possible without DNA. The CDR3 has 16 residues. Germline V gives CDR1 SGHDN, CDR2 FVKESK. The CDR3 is CASSPLGSPTYNEQFF.

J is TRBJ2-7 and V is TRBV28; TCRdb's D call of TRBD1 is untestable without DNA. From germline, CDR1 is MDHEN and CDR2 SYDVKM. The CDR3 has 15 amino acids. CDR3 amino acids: CASSLATGEVYEQYF. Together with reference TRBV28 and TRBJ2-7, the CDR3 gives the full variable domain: DVKVTQSSRYLVKRTGEKVFLECVQDMDHENMFWYRQDPGLGLRLIYFSYDVKMKEKGDIPEGYSVSREKKERFSLILESASTNQTSMYLCASSLATGEVYEQYFGPGTRLTVT.

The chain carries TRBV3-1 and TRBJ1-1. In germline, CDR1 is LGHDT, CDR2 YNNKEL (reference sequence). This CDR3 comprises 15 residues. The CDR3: CASSQVGREGTEAFF.

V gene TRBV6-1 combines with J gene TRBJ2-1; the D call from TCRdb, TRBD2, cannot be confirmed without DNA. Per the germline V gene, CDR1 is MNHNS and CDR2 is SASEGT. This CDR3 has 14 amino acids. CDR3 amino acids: CASSDGRVNDEQFF.

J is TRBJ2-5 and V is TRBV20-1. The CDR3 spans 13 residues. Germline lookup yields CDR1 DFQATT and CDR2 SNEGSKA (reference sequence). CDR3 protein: CSVSLTGPETQYF.

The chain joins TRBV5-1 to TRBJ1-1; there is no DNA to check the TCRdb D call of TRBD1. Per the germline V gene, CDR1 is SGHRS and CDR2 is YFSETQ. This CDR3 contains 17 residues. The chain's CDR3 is CASRSPRDRGMNTEAFF.

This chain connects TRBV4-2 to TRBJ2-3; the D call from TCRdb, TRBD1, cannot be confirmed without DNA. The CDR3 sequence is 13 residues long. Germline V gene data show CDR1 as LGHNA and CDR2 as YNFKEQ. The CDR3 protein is CASSPDIMDTQYF.

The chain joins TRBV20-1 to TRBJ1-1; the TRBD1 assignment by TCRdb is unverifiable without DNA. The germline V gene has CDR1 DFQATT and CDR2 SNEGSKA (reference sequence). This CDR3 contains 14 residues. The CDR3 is CSAKSWGQNTEDFF.

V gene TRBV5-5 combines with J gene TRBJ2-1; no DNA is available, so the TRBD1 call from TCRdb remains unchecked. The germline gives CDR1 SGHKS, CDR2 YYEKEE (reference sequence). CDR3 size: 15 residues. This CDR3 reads CASSLVEGAVNEQFF.